The 9 T cell receptor beta chains below come from one sample, sequenced in a study of T cells expressing NK-cell markers. For each CDR3 protein, TCRdb gives one entry from its re-call of the 5' RACE reads, without DNA. This sample's table has more than 90,000 distinct CDR3 sequences. The source material was blood T cells: a sorted CD56 or NKG2C T cell subset, CD4+ or CD8+ T cells, or bulk PBMC T cells (not recorded which). These receptors all come from a woman between 18 and 70 years old in good health.

The chain combines TRBV4-3 with TRBJ1-3; TCRdb's D call of TRBD1 is untestable without DNA. This CDR3 comprises 16 residues. CDR1 and CDR2 (germline): LGHNA, YSLEER. Here the CDR3 reads CASSQDGTGAGNTIYF.

This chain joins TRBV7-9 and TRBJ2-2; the TCRdb call, TRBD1, lacks DNA for checking. The germline V gene has CDR1 SEHNR and CDR2 FQNEAQ (reference sequence). The CDR3 runs 17 residues. CDR3 in amino acids: CASSLAPPGTGGGELFF.

This sequence joins TRBV20-1 and TRBJ1-4. This CDR3 comprises 13 residues. Germline assignment: CDR1 DFQATT and CDR2 SNEGSKA (reference sequence). The CDR3 is CSARGLLGEKLFF.

The chain carries TRBV6-1 and TRBJ2-3; the TCRdb D gene call, TRBD2, has no DNA to confirm it. The CDR3 is made up of 16 amino acids. Germline loops: CDR1 MNHNS, CDR2 SASEGT. This chain's CDR3 is CASSTRLAGGDDTQYF.

The chain couples TRBV30 to TRBJ2-5; no DNA is available, so the TRBD1 call from TCRdb remains unchecked. This CDR3 comprises 17 residues. CDR1 is GTSNPN, CDR2 SVGIG, per germline (reference sequence). CDR3 residues: CAWSGPGEGAFLETQYF.

The rearrangement uses TRBV2 and TRBJ2-7. The CDR3 sequence is 13 residues long. The V gene's germline CDR1 is SNHLY and CDR2 FYNNEI. CDR3 residues: CAGSGGSAYEQYF.

J is TRBJ2-2 and V is TRBV27; lacking DNA, the TRBD1 call made by TCRdb goes unchecked. The CDR3 extends over 14 amino acids. In germline, CDR1 is MNHEY, CDR2 SMNVEV (reference sequence). The chain's CDR3 is CASSLLGGTGELFF.

The chain couples TRBV4-3 to TRBJ2-1. Per germline, CDR1 LGHNA and CDR2 YSLEER. The CDR3 consists of 14 residues. The CDR3 sequence: CASSQDGASNEQFF.

The V call is TRBV20-1, the J call TRBJ2-1; TCRdb selects TRBD1, and the lack of DNA leaves this call unchecked. The CDR3 covers 14 residues. Germline V CDR1 and CDR2: DFQATT, SNEGSKA (reference sequence). CDR3: CSAPRDRGFDEQFF.